This is a list of T cell receptor beta chains from one sample in a study of shared clonotypes between healthy human individuals. The table came from immunoSEQ multiplex PCR; TCRdb's copy has only in-frame clones and leaves some out. The table includes a few million clones, roughly 92% detected once. Sequenced material: naive CD4+ T cells sorted from blood. All receptors derive from a man between 18 and 35 years old in good health. Each CDR3 is given without its conserved first and last residue.

v_gene: TRBV4-3
CDR3aa: ASSPEWPPAVSPLH

v_gene: TRBV29-1
CDR3aa: SVGGTSGSVEQY

v_gene: TRBV5-1
CDR3aa: ASSLEGQGFQPQH

v_gene: TRBV7-9
CDR3aa: ASSLEGVEAF

v_gene: TRBV28
CDR3aa: ASSPGFYNEQF

v_gene: TRBV27
CDR3aa: ASSLWGTYSYNEQF

v_gene: TRBV4-1
CDR3aa: ASSRIMEVGSPLH

v_gene: TRBV5-1
CDR3aa: ASSPGQEHTEAF

v_gene: TRBV5-5
CDR3aa: ASSSKGGGQPQH

v_gene: TRBV6-1
CDR3aa: ASSTRDPY

v_gene: TRBV2
CDR3aa: ASSKSPWNSKETQY

v_gene: TRBV2
CDR3aa: ASLTGGSNSPLH

v_gene: TRBV30
CDR3aa: AWRKAGGLNIQY

v_gene: TRBV19
CDR3aa: ASSAPGGYQETQY

v_gene: TRBV18
CDR3aa: ASSPGTGAVQPQH

v_gene: TRBV6-1
CDR3aa: ASRTGRDTYEQY

v_gene: TRBV18
CDR3aa: ASSPTVGLANEKLF

v_gene: TRBV7-9
CDR3aa: ASSLRPGSTDTQY

v_gene: TRBV18
CDR3aa: ASSPPGQGPQETQY

v_gene: TRBV6-5
CDR3aa: ASRSGTSNYEQY

v_gene: TRBV18
CDR3aa: ASSPGVSYEQY

v_gene: TRBV28
CDR3aa: ASTPGGSNTEAF

v_gene: TRBV7-9
CDR3aa: ASIQIGQVSPLDGYT

v_gene: TRBV7-2
CDR3aa: ASSLEAGGSYEQY

v_gene: TRBV19
CDR3aa: ASSRTGANTEAF

v_gene: TRBV5-4
CDR3aa: ASSSNRGAGANVLT

v_gene: TRBV10-3
CDR3aa: AIRPGQGSYEQY

v_gene: TRBV19
CDR3aa: ASSSQGTGELF

v_gene: TRBV28
CDR3aa: ASSSSGLAGESNTGELF

v_gene: TRBV27
CDR3aa: ASSLSIFYYEQY

v_gene: TRBV7-8
CDR3aa: ASSLGSVGGASYEQY

v_gene: TRBV28
CDR3aa: ASSLLTGGPYEQY

v_gene: TRBV4-1
CDR3aa: ASSQEGFSGNTIY

v_gene: TRBV11-2
CDR3aa: ASSFAPGTGELF

v_gene: TRBV18
CDR3aa: ASSPNFSNEQF

v_gene: TRBV30
CDR3aa: AWSFTSRETQY

v_gene: TRBV4-3
CDR3aa: ASSRILAGYNEQF

v_gene: TRBV30
CDR3aa: AWSPSPSSYNSPLH

v_gene: TRBV6-5
CDR3aa: ASSLGTGPNSPLH

v_gene: TRBV6-1
CDR3aa: ASSAGTGVKDTEAF

v_gene: TRBV4-2
CDR3aa: ASSQGTGGLGSYNSPLH

v_gene: TRBV5-6
CDR3aa: ASSPSGGSSYEQY

v_gene: TRBV4-1
CDR3aa: ASSRGDRRQETQY

v_gene: TRBV27
CDR3aa: ASSLTGSYEQY

v_gene: TRBV30
CDR3aa: AWSPDPSGNTIY

v_gene: TRBV9
CDR3aa: ASSAGTGVGYEQY

v_gene: TRBV7-3
CDR3aa: ASSLSGVGTGELF

v_gene: TRBV11-2
CDR3aa: ASSILAGASYNEQF